Following are 18 T cell receptor beta chains from one sample sequenced in a study of T cells in Graves' hyperthyroidism and ophthalmopathy. Amplification targeted TCR beta CDR3 regions from RNA transcripts. First-round RT-PCR with HTBI primers amplified the TCR CDR3 region. TCRdb called the multiplex PCR reads again in MiXCR, with one record for every CDR3 protein. Of a few hundred thousand distinct CDR3 sequences in the sample, roughly 25% were seen once. Sequencing was done on a sample of blood. The receptors derive from a man aged 50 to 59 with Graves' hyperthyroidism.

About this clonotype itself: A much larger clone is a single base away; this may be a read error. The chain links TRBV6-2 or TRBV6-3 to TRBJ2-3, with 8 bases identical to TRBD1. The CDR3 runs 15 residues. CDR1 is MNHEY, CDR2 SVGEGT, per germline. V shed 8 bases, J shed 4 bases, and the junction held 11 bases outside the gene matches. CDR3 region: CASRRRQGIADTQYF. Written as DNA, the CDR3 is TGTGCCAGCCGTCGACGACAGGGGATCGCAGATACGCAGTATTTT.

Only a few counts were recorded for this clonotype. The genes are TRBV6-1 and TRBJ2-2, with D possibly called TRBD1 or TRBD2 (6 bases each). The CDR3 runs 15 residues. V gave up 5 bases and J gave up 3 bases, with 13 bases separating them. CDR1 is MNHNS and CDR2 is SASEGT in the germline V gene. The CDR3 DNA is TGTGCCAGCAGTTACGCGGAGGGGGACACCGGGGAGCTGTTTTTT. Encoded protein: CASSYAEGDTGELFF.

The chain couples TRBV6-1 to TRBJ1-2; tentative D call: TRBD1 (6 bases). Germline-derived CDR1 and CDR2 are MNHNS and SASEGT. CDR3 size: 14 residues. The V end was cut by 8 bases, the J end by 7 bases, with 20 bases between. The DNA for the CDR3 is TGTGCCAGCTTCGGAGCTAGACAGGTAGCTGGCTACACCTTC. Protein product: CASFGARQVAGYTF.

This clonotype was seen only a few times. The chain links TRBV3-1 to TRBJ1-6, with TRBD1 as a possible D gene (6 bases). Trimming stripped 7 bases from V and 3 bases from J, with 13 bases between. The V gene's germline CDR1 is LGHDT and CDR2 YNNKEL (reference sequence). The CDR3 has 15 residues. CDR3 amino acids: CASKAGGGYNSPLHF. The CDR3 nucleotides read TGTGCCAGCAAGGCCGGAGGGGGCTATAATTCACCCCTCCACTTT.

As for this clonotype: This may arise from a read error, as a much more abundant clone is one base away. The chain joins TRBV27 to TRBJ1-1, with a possible D match to TRBD1 (6 bases). CDR1 and CDR2 from the germline V gene are MNHEY and SMNVEV (reference sequence). The CDR3 loop spans 16 amino acids. CDR3 loop: CATSFGRGKGYTEAFF. The DNA of the CDR3 is TGTGCCACCAGTTTCGGCAGGGGAAAAGGGTACACTGAAGCTTTCTTT.

This chain uses TRBV7-2 with TRBJ1-5; no firm D call. V was cut by 5 bases and J by 7 bases, with 15 bases left in between. This CDR3 contains 14 residues. CDR1 is SGHTA, CDR2 FQGNSA, per germline. Here the CDR3 reads CASSKGGLGQPQHF. CDR3 nucleotides: TGTGCCAGCAGCAAAGGAGGCTTAGGGCAGCCCCAGCATTTT.

This clonotype was seen a few times. The rearrangement links TRBV19 to TRBJ1-5, with D maybe TRBD1 (6 bases). Trimming took 4 bases from V and 5 from J, leaving 12 bases between them. The CDR3 contains 14 residues. Germline lookup yields CDR1 LNHDA and CDR2 SQIVND (reference sequence). CDR3 in amino acids: CASSSRDTDQPQHF. The CDR3 coding sequence is TGTGCCAGTAGTAGCCGGGACACAGATCAGCCCCAGCATTTT.

This clonotype was recorded at least ten times. This sequence joins TRBV28 and TRBJ2-7; perhaps TRBD1 as D (6 bases). The CDR3 is 12 amino acids. Germline V CDR1 and CDR2: MDHEN, SYDVKM. Trimming removed 7 bases at V and 6 bases at J, with 13 bases between. This CDR3 is CASNLGAIEQYF. The CDR3 bases are TGTGCCAGCAACCTGGGGGCGATCGAGCAGTACTTC.

The rearrangement links TRBV6-5 to TRBJ2-1, with TRBD2 as a possible D gene (6 bases). Germline CDR1 and CDR2: MNHEY and SVGAGI. The CDR3 has 16 residues. V lost 0 bases and J 0 bases, leaving 9 bases between the germline ends. The CDR3 here is CASSYSGGVSYNEQFF. CDR3 in DNA: TGTGCCAGCAGTTACTCCGGAGGGGTCTCCTACAATGAGCAGTTCTTC.

The table lists this clonotype with a few counts. This chain connects TRBV10-3 to TRBJ2-3; 10 nucleotides line up with TRBD2. The CDR3 is 14 amino acids. Germline V gene data show CDR1 as ENHRY and CDR2 as SYGVKD. The junction had 3 bases not matched to a gene; V was cut back by 5 bases and J by 4 bases. CDR3 in amino acids: CAISSGRAADTQYF. The CDR3 bases are TGTGCCATCAGTAGCGGGAGGGCCGCAGATACGCAGTATTTT.

This clonotype was seen a few times. This chain links TRBV9 with TRBJ2-7; no firm D call. The CDR3 runs 14 residues. The V end lost 1 base, the J end lost 4 bases, and 12 bases lay between the germline ends. The germline V gene has CDR1 SGDLS and CDR2 YYNGEE. Here the CDR3 reads CASSVLDGTYEQYF. CDR3 DNA sequence: TGTGCCAGCAGCGTACTCGACGGAACTTACGAGCAGTACTTC. Full variable domain (remainder filled in from reference TRBV9 and TRBJ2-7): DSGVTQTPKHLITATGQRVTLRCSPRSGDLSVYWYQQSLDQGLQFLIQYYNGEERAKGNILERFSAQQFPDLHSELNLSSLELGDSALYFCASSVLDGTYEQYFGPGTRLTVT.

V gene TRBV7-3 combines with J gene TRBJ2-3; maybe TRBD2 (5 bases). Germline V gene sequence: CDR1 SGHTA, CDR2 FQGTGA. Trimming removed 5 bases from V and 6 bases from J, with 15 bases in between. The CDR3 has 14 amino acids. CDR3 DNA: TGTGCCAGCAGCAGCGGAGGCGGCGTCGATACGCAGTATTTT. This gives the protein CASSSGGGVDTQYF. Based on the CDR3 plus reference TRBV7-3 and TRBJ2-3, the full variable domain is GAGVSQTPSNKVTEKGKYVELRCDPISGHTALYWYRQSLGQGPEFLIYFQGTGAADDSGLPNDRFFAVRPEGSVSTLKIQRTERGDSAVYLCASSSGGGVDTQYFGPGTRLTVL.

This clonotype was detected many times. J is TRBJ2-3 and V is TRBV7-9, with D perhaps matching TRBD2 (6 bases). Between the trimmed V and J ends, which lost 11 bases and 2 bases, there was a span of 20 bases. CDR3 length: 15 amino acids. CDR1 SEHNR and CDR2 FQNEAQ come from the germline V gene (reference sequence). CDR3 in amino acids: CAATRDSRTTDTQYF. The DNA of the CDR3 is TGTGCCGCAACTCGGGACTCCCGGACCACAGATACGCAGTATTTT. The full variable domain, completed using reference TRBV7-9 and TRBJ2-3, is DTGVSQNPRHKITKRGQNVTFRCDPISEHNRLYWYRQTLGQGPEFLTYFQNEAQLEKSRLLSDRFSAERPKGSFSTLEIQRTEQGDSAMYLCAATRDSRTTDTQYFGPGTRLTVL.

This rearrangement joins TRBV20-1 to TRBJ2-1, with 7 bases that match TRBD2. The germline V gene encodes CDR1 DFQATT and CDR2 SNEGSKA (reference sequence). This CDR3 has 13 amino acids. The CDR3 sequence: CSNRLAAYNEQFF. The CDR3 region has the DNA TGCAGCAATAGACTAGCAGCATACAATGAGCAGTTCTTC.

The chain carries TRBV6-4 and TRBJ2-2; 8 nucleotides agree with TRBD2. CDR1 and CDR2 from the germline V gene are MRHNA and SNTAGT. The CDR3 has 15 amino acids. V gave up 0 bases and J gave up 6 bases; unmatched junction bases: 3. In nucleotides, the CDR3 is TGTGCCAGCAGTGACTCCCCGGGAGGGGCCGGGGAGCTGTTTTTT. Translated, it gives CASSDSPGGAGELFF.

This sequence joins TRBV6-1 and TRBJ2-7; D is unclear. The CDR3 loop spans 13 amino acids. Germline V CDR1 and CDR2: MNHNS, SASEGT. The V gene lost 2 bases and the J gene lost 7 bases, with 12 bases spanning the gap. The CDR3 nucleotides are TGTGCCAGCAGTGAAATAAGGGCGGTTGAGCAGTACTTC. As protein: CASSEIRAVEQYF.

This clonotype was seen repeatedly, ten times or more. The CDR3 DNA sequence: TGCGCCAGCAGTGAGTCGACAGCGTACCAAGAGACCCAGTACTTC. It specifies CASSESTAYQETQYF. The chain joins TRBV10-1 to TRBJ2-5, with TRBD1 as a possible D gene (5 bases). The CDR3 covers 15 residues. The V end lost 0 bases, the J end lost 0 bases, and 8 bases lay between the germline ends. Germline lookup yields CDR1 WNHNN and CDR2 SYGVQD (reference sequence).

This clonotype turned up a few times. The chain uses TRBV10-2 and TRBJ2-7; 8 nucleotides align to TRBD2. CDR3 length: 13 residues. Trimming cost V 6 bases and J 3 bases; bases outside gene matches: 4. CDR1 is WSHSY, CDR2 SAAADI, per germline. CDR3 coding DNA: TGCGCCAGCAGGACTAGCGATTACTACGAGCAGTACTTC. It yields the protein CASRTSDYYEQYF.